One T cell receptor beta chain is described in this entry. Its antigen is not known. The data were obtained in a study of T cell repertoires in cytomegalovirus infection. The wider study: Both CMV infection and a matching HLA type were indicated by public TCR beta signatures. Findings and limits, study-wide: Public TCR beta family frequency separated CMV-and-HLA carriers, including in an independent cohort. Dominating the ex vivo response were TCR beta clonotypes that were CMV-specific and HLA-C-restricted.

One entry per CDR3 protein, called by TCRdb with MiXCR from the reads. The sample has around 130,000 distinct CDR3 sequences, roughly a quarter seen once. Germline CDR1 and CDR2: SGHDT and YYEEEE. This CDR3 comprises 15 residues. With 4 bases clipped from V and 2 bases from J, the junction kept 4 bases outside the gene matches. The chain links TRBV5-6 to TRBJ2-3; 10 positions agree with TRBD2. Sequenced sample: PBMCs, sequenced either directly or after in vitro stimulation (not recorded which). The clonotype comes from a human donor in good health (CMV status not recorded). Some clones in this sample may be carry-over from other donors' samples. The CDR3, as DNA: TGTGCCAGCAGCGTGAGCGGGAGGGCCACAGATACGCAGTATTTT. This translates into CASSVSGRATDTQYF.